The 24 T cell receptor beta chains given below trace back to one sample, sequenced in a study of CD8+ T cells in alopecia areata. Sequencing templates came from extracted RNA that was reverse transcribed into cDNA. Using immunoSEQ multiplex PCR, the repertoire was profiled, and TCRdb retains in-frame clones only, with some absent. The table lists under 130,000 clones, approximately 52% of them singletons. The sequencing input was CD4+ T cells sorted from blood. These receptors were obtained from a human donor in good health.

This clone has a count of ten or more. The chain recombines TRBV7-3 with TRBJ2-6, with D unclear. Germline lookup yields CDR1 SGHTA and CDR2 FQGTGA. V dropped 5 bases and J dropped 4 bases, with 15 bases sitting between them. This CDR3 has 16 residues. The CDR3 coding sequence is TGTGCCAGCAGCCCCAAGGGTACGGTCGGGGCCAACGTCCTGACTTTC. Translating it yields CASSPKGTVGANVLTF.

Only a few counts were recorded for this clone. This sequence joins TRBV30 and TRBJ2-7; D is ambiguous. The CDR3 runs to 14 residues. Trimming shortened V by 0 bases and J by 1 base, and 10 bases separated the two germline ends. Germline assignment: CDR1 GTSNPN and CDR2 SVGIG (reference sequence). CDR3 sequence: CAWSVGFSSYEQYF. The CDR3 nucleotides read TGTGCCTGGAGTGTAGGGTTCAGTTCCTACGAGCAGTACTTC.

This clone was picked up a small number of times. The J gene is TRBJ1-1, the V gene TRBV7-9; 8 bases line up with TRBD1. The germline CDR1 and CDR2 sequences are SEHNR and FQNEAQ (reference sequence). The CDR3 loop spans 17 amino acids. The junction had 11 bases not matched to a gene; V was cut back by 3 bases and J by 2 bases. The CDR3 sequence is CASSFRQGSRYNTEAFF. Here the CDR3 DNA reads TGTGCCAGCAGCTTTAGACAGGGGTCCCGATATAACACTGAAGCTTTCTTT.

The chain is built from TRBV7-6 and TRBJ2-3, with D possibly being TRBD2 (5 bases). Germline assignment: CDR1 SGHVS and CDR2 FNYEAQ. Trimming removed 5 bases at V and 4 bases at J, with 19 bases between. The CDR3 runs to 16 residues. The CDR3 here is CASSPLGSASPDTQYF. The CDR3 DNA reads TGTGCCAGCAGCCCACTGGGGAGCGCATCCCCAGATACGCAGTATTTT.

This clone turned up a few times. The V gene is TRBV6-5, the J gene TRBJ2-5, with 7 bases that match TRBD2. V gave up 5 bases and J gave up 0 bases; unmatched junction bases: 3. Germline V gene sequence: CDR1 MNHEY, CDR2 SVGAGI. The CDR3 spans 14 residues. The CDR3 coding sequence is TGTGCCAGCAGTGGGGGGGGGTACCAAGAGACCCAGTACTTC. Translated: CASSGGGYQETQYF.

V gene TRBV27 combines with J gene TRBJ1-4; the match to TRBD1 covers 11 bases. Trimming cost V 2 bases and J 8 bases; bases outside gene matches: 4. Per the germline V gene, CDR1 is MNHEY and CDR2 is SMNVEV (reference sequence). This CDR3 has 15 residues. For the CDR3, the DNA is TGTGCCAGCAGTTTACTGGGACAGGGGGGCGAAAAACTGTTTTTT. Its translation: CASSLLGQGGEKLFF.

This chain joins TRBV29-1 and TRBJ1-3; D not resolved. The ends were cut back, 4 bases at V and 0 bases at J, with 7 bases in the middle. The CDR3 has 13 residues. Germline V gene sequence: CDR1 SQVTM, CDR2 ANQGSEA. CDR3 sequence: CSVVISSGNTIYF. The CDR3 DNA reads TGCAGCGTTGTGATCAGCTCTGGAAACACCATATATTTT. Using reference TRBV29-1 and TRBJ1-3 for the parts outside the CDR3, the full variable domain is SAVISQKPSRDICQRGTSLTIQCQVDSQVTMMFWYRQQPGQSLTLIATANQGSEATYESGFVIDKFPISRPNLTFSTLTVSNMSPEDSSIYLCSVVISSGNTIYFGEGSWLTVV.

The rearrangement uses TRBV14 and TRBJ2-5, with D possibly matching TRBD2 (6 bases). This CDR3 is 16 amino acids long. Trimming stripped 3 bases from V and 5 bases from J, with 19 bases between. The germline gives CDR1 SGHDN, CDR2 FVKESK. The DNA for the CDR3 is TGTGCCAGCAGCCAGAGGCGCGGGACGGCCTACGAGACCCAGTACTTC. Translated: CASSQRRGTAYETQYF. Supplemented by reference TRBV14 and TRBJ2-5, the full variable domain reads EAGVTQFPSHSVIEKGQTVTLRCDPISGHDNLYWYRRVMGKEIKFLLHFVKESKQDESGMPNNRFLAERTGGTYSTLKVQPAELEDSGVYFCASSQRRGTAYETQYFGPGTRLLVL.

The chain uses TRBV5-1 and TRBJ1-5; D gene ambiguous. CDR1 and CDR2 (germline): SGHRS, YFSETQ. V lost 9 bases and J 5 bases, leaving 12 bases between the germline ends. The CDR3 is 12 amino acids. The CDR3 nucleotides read TGCGCCATCGGGCAGTCGCATCAGCCCCAGCATTTT. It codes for CAIGQSHQPQHF.

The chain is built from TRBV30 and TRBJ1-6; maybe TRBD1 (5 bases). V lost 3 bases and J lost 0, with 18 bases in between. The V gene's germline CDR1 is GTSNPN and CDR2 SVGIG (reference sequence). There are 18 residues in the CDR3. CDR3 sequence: CAWSWTRVSSSYNSPLHF. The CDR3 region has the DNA TGTGCCTGGAGCTGGACAAGAGTATCGAGCTCCTATAATTCACCCCTCCACTTT.

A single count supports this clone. CDR3 coding DNA: TGCGCCAGCAGCTTGGGCCTCAGGACAACCAGGAACTCTGGGGCCAACGTCCTGACTTTC. Its protein is CASSLGLRTTRNSGANVLTF. The chain joins TRBV5-1 to TRBJ2-6, with D possibly TRBD1 on 5 matching bases. The ends were cut back, 0 bases at V and 0 bases at J, with 19 bases in the middle. The CDR3 has 20 amino acids. Germline V lookup: CDR1 SGHRS, CDR2 YFSETQ.

CDR3 sequence reads: CASSLEQDGYNEQFF. In nucleotides, the CDR3 is TGTGCCAGCAGCTTAGAACAGGACGGATACAATGAGCAGTTCTTC. The gene calls are TRBV7-9 and TRBJ2-1; D possibly corresponds to TRBD1 (5 bases). In germline, CDR1 is SEHNR, CDR2 FQNEAQ (reference sequence). The CDR3 totals 15 residues. V shed 1 base and J shed 4 bases, with 11 bases lying between them. Supplemented by reference TRBV7-9 and TRBJ2-1, the full variable domain reads DTGVSQNPRHKITKRGQNVTFRCDPISEHNRLYWYRQTLGQGPEFLTYFQNEAQLEKSRLLSDRFSAERPKGSFSTLEIQRTEQGDSAMYLCASSLEQDGYNEQFFGPGTRLTVL.

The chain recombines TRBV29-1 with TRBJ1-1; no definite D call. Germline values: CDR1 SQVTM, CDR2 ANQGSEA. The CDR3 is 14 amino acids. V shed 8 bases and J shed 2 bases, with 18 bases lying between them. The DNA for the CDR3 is TGCAGCCTCAGAAGGATAGGCGATAACACTGAAGCTTTCTTT. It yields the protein CSLRRIGDNTEAFF.

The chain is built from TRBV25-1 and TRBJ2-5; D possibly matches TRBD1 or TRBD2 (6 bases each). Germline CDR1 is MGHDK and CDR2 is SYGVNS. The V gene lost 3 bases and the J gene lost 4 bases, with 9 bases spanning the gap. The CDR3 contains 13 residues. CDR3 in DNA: TGTGCCAGCAGTGACGGGGGCCTAGAGACCCAGTACTTC. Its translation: CASSDGGLETQYF.

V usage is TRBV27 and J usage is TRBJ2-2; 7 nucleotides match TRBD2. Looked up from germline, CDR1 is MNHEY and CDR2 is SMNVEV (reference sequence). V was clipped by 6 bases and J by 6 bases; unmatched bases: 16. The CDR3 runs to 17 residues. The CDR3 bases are TGTGCCAGCAGACCTTGGGGAGGGCGCATGATGGCCGGGGAGCTGTTTTTT. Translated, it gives CASRPWGGRMMAGELFF.

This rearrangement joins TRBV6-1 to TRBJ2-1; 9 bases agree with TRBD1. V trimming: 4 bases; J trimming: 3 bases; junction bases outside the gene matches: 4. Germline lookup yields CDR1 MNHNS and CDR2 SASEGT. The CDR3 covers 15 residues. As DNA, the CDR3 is TGTGCCAGCAGTGCTCAGACAGGGGGCTACAATGAGCAGTTCTTC. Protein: CASSAQTGGYNEQFF.

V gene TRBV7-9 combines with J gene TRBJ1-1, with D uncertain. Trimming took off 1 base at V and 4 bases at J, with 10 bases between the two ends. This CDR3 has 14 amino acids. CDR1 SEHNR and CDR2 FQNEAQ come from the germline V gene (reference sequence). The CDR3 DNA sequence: TGTGCCAGCAGCTTAGTTTGGGTCGGCACTGAAGCTTTCTTT. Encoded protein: CASSLVWVGTEAFF.

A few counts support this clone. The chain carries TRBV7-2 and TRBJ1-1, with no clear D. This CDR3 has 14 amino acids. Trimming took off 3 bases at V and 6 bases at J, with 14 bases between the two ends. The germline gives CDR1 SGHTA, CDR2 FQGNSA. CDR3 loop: CASSFDRRGSEAFF. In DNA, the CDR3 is TGTGCCAGCAGCTTTGATCGGCGAGGATCTGAAGCTTTCTTT.

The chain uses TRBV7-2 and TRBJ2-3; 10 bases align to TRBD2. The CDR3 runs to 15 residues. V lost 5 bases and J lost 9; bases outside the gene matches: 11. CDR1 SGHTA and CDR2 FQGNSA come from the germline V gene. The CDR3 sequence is CASSPSGGALGTQYF. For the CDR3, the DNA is TGTGCCAGCAGCCCCAGCGGGGGGGCCTTGGGAACGCAGTATTTT.

The CDR3 nucleotides read TGTGCCAGCTCAGATTCCGGCAGGGGGCGGGGGCAGCCCCAGCATTTT. This encodes CASSDSGRGRGQPQHF. The chain uses TRBV18 and TRBJ1-5; 8 positions agree with TRBD1. Per the germline V gene, CDR1 is KGHSH and CDR2 is LQKENI. This CDR3 is built from 16 residues. V trimming: 5 bases; J trimming: 7 bases; junction bases outside the gene matches: 13.

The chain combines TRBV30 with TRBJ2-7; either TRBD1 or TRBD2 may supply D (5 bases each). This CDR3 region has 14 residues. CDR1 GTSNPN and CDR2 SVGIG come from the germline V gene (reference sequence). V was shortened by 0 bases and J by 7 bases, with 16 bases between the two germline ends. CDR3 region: CAWSVGTAVGEQYF. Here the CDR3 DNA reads TGTGCCTGGAGTGTTGGGACCGCCGTGGGAGAGCAGTACTTC.

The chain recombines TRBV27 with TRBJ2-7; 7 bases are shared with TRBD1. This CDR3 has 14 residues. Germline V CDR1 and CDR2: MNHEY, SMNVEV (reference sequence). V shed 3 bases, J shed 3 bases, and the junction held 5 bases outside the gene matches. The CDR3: CASSFTGAGYEQYF. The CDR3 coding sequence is TGTGCCAGCAGTTTCACAGGGGCGGGCTACGAGCAGTACTTC.

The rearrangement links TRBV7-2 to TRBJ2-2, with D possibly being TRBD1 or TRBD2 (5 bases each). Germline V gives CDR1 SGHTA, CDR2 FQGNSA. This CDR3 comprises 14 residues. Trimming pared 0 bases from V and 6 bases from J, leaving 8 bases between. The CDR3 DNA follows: TGTGCCAGCAGCTTAGCCGGGGCGGCCGGGGAGCTGTTTTTT. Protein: CASSLAGAAGELFF.

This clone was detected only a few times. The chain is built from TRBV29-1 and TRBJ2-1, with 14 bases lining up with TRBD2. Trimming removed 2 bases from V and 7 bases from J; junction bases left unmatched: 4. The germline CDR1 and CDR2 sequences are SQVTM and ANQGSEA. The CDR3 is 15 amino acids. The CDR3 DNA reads TGCAGCGTTGAACCCGGGACTAGCGGGGGTAATGAGCAGTTCTTC. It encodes CSVEPGTSGGNEQFF.